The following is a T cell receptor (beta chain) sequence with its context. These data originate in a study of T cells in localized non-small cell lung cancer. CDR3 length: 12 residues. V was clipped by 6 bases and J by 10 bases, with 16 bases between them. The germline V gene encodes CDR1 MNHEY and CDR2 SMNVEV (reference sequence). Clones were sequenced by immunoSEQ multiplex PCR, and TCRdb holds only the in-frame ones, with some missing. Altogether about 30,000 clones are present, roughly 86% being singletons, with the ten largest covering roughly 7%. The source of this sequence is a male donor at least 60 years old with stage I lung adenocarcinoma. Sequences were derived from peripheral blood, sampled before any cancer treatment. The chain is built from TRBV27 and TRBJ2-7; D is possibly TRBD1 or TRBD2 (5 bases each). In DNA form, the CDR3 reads TGTGCCAGCAGCCGGGACCTACCCCATCAGTACTTC. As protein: CASSRDLPHQYF.